This paragraph reports one T cell receptor beta chain. The antigen is unknown. 60 Vbeta and 13 Jbeta primers were used in PCR. Sequencing used immunoSEQ multiplex PCR; TCRdb keeps in-frame clones, though not all of them. The table records 140,000 or so clones, roughly 80% of them present only once. The CDR3 is made up of 14 amino acids. The V gene's germline CDR1 is SGHTA and CDR2 FQGNSA. Trimming removed 2 bases at V and 4 bases at J, with 12 bases between. The data were taken from a study of cytomegalovirus exposure and HLA in healthy donors. Study-wide points: The study recorded over 150 TCR beta chains that were cytomegalovirus-associated. Whilst most TCR sequences proved rare, a subset of public TCRs occurred across many donors.

Source material: PBMCs. The TCR sequence derives from a male donor in good health and CMV-seronegative. The chain combines TRBV7-2 with TRBJ2-7, with D possibly being TRBD2 (6 bases). In DNA, the CDR3 is TGTGCCAGCAGCTTAAGGGCTCGGGGGTACGAGCAGTACTTC. Its protein is CASSLRARGYEQYF. Supplemented by reference TRBV7-2 and TRBJ2-7, the full variable domain reads GAGVSQSPSNKVTEKGKDVELRCDPISGHTALYWYRQSLGQGLEFLIYFQGNSAPDKSGLPSDRFSAERTGGSVSTLTIQRTQQEDSAVYLCASSLRARGYEQYFGPGTRLTVT.